This passage covers 27 T cell receptor beta chains from one sample sequenced in a study of tumor and adjacent non-tumor tissue in lung cancer. The template was RNA from unsorted bulk tissue. The library came from three nested PCR rounds adapted from ARM-PCR protocols. TCRdb re-called the multiplex PCR reads through MiXCR, storing one row per CDR3 protein. In the table there are around 66,000 distinct CDR3 sequences, 73% of which are singletons. Sample: lung tumor tissue. Receptors were obtained from a man aged 55 to 70 with non-small cell lung cancer.

Points on this clonotype: This CDR3 is missing its conserved last phenylalanine or tryptophan, likely due to a read error. The chain uses TRBV11-1 and TRBJ2-1; no firm D call. The CDR3 loop spans 15 amino acids. Germline CDR1 SGHAT, CDR2 FQDESV (reference sequence). Trimming stripped 3 bases from V and 6 bases from J, with 15 bases between. The CDR3 region has the DNA TGTGCCAGCAGCTTCGACACCTATAACACCAATGAGCAGTTCTTA. It specifies CASSFDTYNTNEQFL.

V is TRBV29-1 and J is TRBJ2-7; 7 bases line up with TRBD1. The CDR3 covers 16 residues. After removal of 3 bases from V and 5 bases from J, the junction contained 16 bases not matched to a gene. CDR1 and CDR2 (germline): SQVTM, ANQGSEA. CDR3 in amino acids: CSVEKPHGTASHEQYF. As DNA, the CDR3 is TGCAGCGTTGAGAAGCCCCACGGGACAGCTTCCCACGAGCAGTACTTC.

This clonotype was counted a few times. This chain uses TRBV23-1 with TRBJ2-3; D gene uncertain. TRBV23-1 is marked as an open reading frame, function uncertain. The CDR3 length is 14 residues. Trimming stripped 4 bases from V and 5 bases from J, with 13 bases between. CDR3 DNA: TGCGCCAGCAGTCCGGGCGCCGGTGGAGATACGCAGTATTTT. Its translation: CASSPGAGGDTQYF.

About this clonotype: The germline gene is not matched at one end of the junction; a read error may be the cause. The genes are TRBV2 and TRBJ2-5, with D perhaps TRBD1 (6 bases). CDR1 SNHLY and CDR2 FYNNEI come from the germline V gene. The CDR3 loop spans 15 amino acids. CDR3 sequence (DNA): TGTGCCCGCAGCGACGGCGACAGGTTGATAGAGACCCAGTACTTC. Translated: CARSDGDRLIETQYF.

On this clonotype: The germline gene is not matched at one end of the junction; a read error may be the cause. CDR3 bases: TGTGCCAGCAGTTACCTCCTAAGGACAGGGAGCGCGTTGGGGGGCAACGTCCTGACTTTC. Encoded protein: CASSYLLRTGSALGGNVLTF. The V call is TRBV6-5, the J call TRBJ2-6; 8 bases are shared with TRBD1. The CDR3 is 20 amino acids. The germline V gene encodes CDR1 MNHEY and CDR2 SVGAGI.

V and J are TRBV29-1 and TRBJ2-3; D is perhaps TRBD1 or TRBD2 (5 bases each). This CDR3 spans 15 amino acids. The germline V and J ends were trimmed by 3 bases and 9 bases, with 22 bases remaining between them. The germline gives CDR1 SQVTM, CDR2 ANQGSEA. The CDR3 here is CSVESGATGTGTQYF. The CDR3 DNA reads as TGCAGCGTTGAGTCCGGGGCGACTGGCACAGGCACGCAGTATTTT.

As regards this clonotype: Possible read error: a much larger clone is one base away. The chain uses TRBV14 and TRBJ2-3, with D hard to call. Between the trimmed V and J ends, which lost 1 base and 7 bases, there was a span of 12 bases. This CDR3 region has 14 residues. Germline values: CDR1 SGHDN, CDR2 FVKESK. The CDR3: CASSQVQACHTQYF. CDR3 nucleotide sequence: TGTGCCAGCAGCCAAGTTCAGGCCTGCCATACGCAGTATTTT.

Details on this clonotype: A read error may explain this, as a much larger clone is one base away. The V call is TRBV5-1, the J call TRBJ2-2; TRBD2 matches at 7 bases. CDR1 SGHRS and CDR2 YFSETQ come from the germline V gene. The CDR3 covers 14 residues. The CDR3 protein is CVSSYSSGTGELFF. The CDR3 nucleotides read TGCGTCAGCAGCTACTCTAGCGGAACCGGGGAGCTGTTTTTT. The whole variable domain, remainder taken from reference TRBV5-1 and TRBJ2-2, is KAGVTQTPRYLIKTRGQQVTLSCSPISGHRSVSWYQQTPGQGLQFLFEYFSETQRNKGNFPGRFSGRQFSNSRSEMNVSTLELGDSALYLCVSSYSSGTGELFFGEGSRLTVL.

Turning to this clonotype: One junction end does not reproduce the germline sequence, and a read error may be involved. V gene TRBV11-3 combines with J gene TRBJ2-3; no clear D gene. The germline V gene has CDR1 SGHNT and CDR2 YENEEA. The CDR3 has 13 amino acids. The CDR3 DNA follows: TGTGACAGCAGCATAGTCCCCCAAGATAAGCAGTATTTT. Translation gives CDSSIVPQDKQYF.

This clonotype showed up many times. The chain is built from TRBV5-1 and TRBJ1-4; 7 nucleotides agree with TRBD1. J was trimmed by 4 bases and V by 0 bases; bases with no gene match: 6. Germline assignment: CDR1 SGHRS and CDR2 YFSETQ. This CDR3 region has 16 residues. In DNA, the CDR3 is TGCGCCAGCAGCTTGGGTTTGGCAGGGGGTAATGAAAAACTGTTTTTT. This codes for CASSLGLAGGNEKLFF.

With regard to this clonotype: At one end, the junction sequence differs from germline, possibly due to a read error. V gene TRBV6-1 combines with J gene TRBJ2-7; 10 positions agree with TRBD2. The CDR3 is 15 amino acids. Germline V gives CDR1 MNHNS, CDR2 SASEGT. Here the CDR3 reads CAISGGLATSPDQYF. CDR3 DNA: TGTGCCATCAGTGGGGGACTAGCGACATCTCCCGACCAGTACTTC.

Turning to this clonotype: The CDR3 does not end in the conserved phenylalanine or tryptophan, so this is likely a read error. V and J are TRBV6-1 and TRBJ2-5; possible D gene TRBD2, 6 bases. V lost 5 bases to trimming and J lost 2 bases, with 9 bases between them. The germline CDR1 and CDR2 sequences are MNHNS and SASEGT. The CDR3 runs to 13 residues. The CDR3 here is CASSRGLQETQYY. In DNA, the CDR3 is TGTGCCAGCAGTCGGGGGTTACAAGAGACCCAGTACTAC.

Worth noting for this clonotype: One end of the junction is discordant with germline, which a read error may explain. J is TRBJ1-5 and V is TRBV28; D gene unclear. Germline CDR1 and CDR2: MDHEN and SYDVKM. This CDR3 has 12 residues. The CDR3 is CASSQAPRPQHF. For the CDR3, the DNA is TGTGCCAGCAGTCAGGCGCCTCGGCCCCAACATTTT.

Notes on this clonotype: The junction departs from germline at one end; a sequencing error may be responsible. This chain links TRBV20-1 with TRBJ2-5; tentatively, D is TRBD1 (5 bases). This CDR3 has 11 residues. CDR1 is DFQATT and CDR2 is SNEGSKA in the germline V gene (reference sequence). CDR3 protein: CNATQEETEYF. The CDR3 region has the DNA TGCAATGCTACACAGGAAGAGACCGAGTACTTC.

Comments on this clonotype: A read error may account for a junction end that differs from germline. The chain has TRBV12-3 or TRBV12-4 and TRBJ2-2, with a weak D call TRBD1 (5 bases). The CDR3 consists of 14 residues. CDR3 bases: TGTGCCAGAAGTTTGAATCTGGACACAGGGGAGCTGTTTTTT. Its protein is CARSLNLDTGELFF.

Turning to this clonotype: Given the absence of the conserved phenylalanine or tryptophan at the CDR3 end, a read error is likely. Because the CDR3's place on the DNA is in doubt, the DNA is left out and the CDR3 is given as listed by TCRdb. V usage is TRBV12-3 or TRBV12-4 and J usage is TRBJ2-5; the tabulated D call, TRBD1, remains unverified against the DNA. The CDR3 is 13 residues long, ends included. The chain's CDR3 is CASSLSPQEIQYL.

This clonotype has a handful of counts. A much larger clone sits a single nucleotide away, making a read error possible. V is TRBV29-1 and J is TRBJ2-1; 9 bases map to TRBD2. This CDR3 region has 16 residues. CDR1 SQVTM and CDR2 ANQGSEA come from the germline V gene. V lost 0 bases to trimming and J lost 2 bases; unmatched junction nucleotides: 5. CDR3 sequence: CSVEECGRATYNEQFF. The CDR3 bases are TGCAGCGTTGAAGAATGCGGGAGGGCCACCTACAATGAGCAGTTCTTC.

This clonotype was seen more than once but under ten times. Here the CDR3 reads CSVGLGEKLFF. For the CDR3, the DNA is TGCAGCGTTGGACTAGGCGAAAAACTGTTTTTT. V gene TRBV29-1 combines with J gene TRBJ1-4; D unresolved. The CDR3 spans 11 residues. Germline loops: CDR1 SQVTM, CDR2 ANQGSEA. V was shortened by 4 bases and J by 8 bases, with 8 bases between the two germline ends.

With respect to this clonotype: A read error may produce the germline difference seen at one junction end. This chain links TRBV10-3 with TRBJ2-6; 9 nucleotides align to TRBD2. Germline V gives CDR1 ENHRY, CDR2 SYGVKD. The CDR3 extends over 20 amino acids. The CDR3 protein is CTISEHGTSWRDYGANVLTF. The DNA for the CDR3 is TGTACCATCAGTGAACATGGGACTAGCTGGAGGGACTATGGAGCCAACGTCCTGACTTTC.

In regard to this clonotype: One end of the junction varies from germline; a read error may be responsible. J is TRBJ1-1 and V is TRBV6-5; D uncertain. This CDR3 spans 15 amino acids. From germline, CDR1 is MNHEY and CDR2 SVGAGI. Here the CDR3 DNA reads TGTTCCAGCAGTTACGGCGGTCATGTGTCCACTGAAGCTTTCTTT. As protein: CSSSYGGHVSTEAFF.

On this clonotype itself: At one end the junction does not follow the germline gene, possibly because of a read error. The chain uses TRBV20-1 and TRBJ2-7; tentative D call: TRBD2 (6 bases). There are 12 residues in the CDR3. The V gene's germline CDR1 is DFQATT and CDR2 SNEGSKA (reference sequence). In DNA form, the CDR3 reads TGCACTGCTACGGGGGAACTTTACGAGCAGTACTTC. It is translated as CTATGELYEQYF.

The CDR3 DNA sequence: TGCAGTGCTACTAACGGAAACACTGATACGCAGTATTTT. Its translation: CSATNGNTDTQYF. The rearrangement joins TRBV20-1 to TRBJ2-3; D is undetermined. V dropped 4 bases and J dropped 6 bases, with 14 bases sitting between them. This CDR3 is built from 13 residues. CDR1 and CDR2 (germline): DFQATT, SNEGSKA (reference sequence).

This clonotype has only a few counts. A much larger clonotype is one base distant, so this may be a read error. This sequence joins TRBV6-1 and TRBJ2-7; D unresolved. V was shortened by 4 bases and J by 3 bases, with 7 bases between the two germline ends. The CDR3 contains 12 residues. Germline V gene lookup returns CDR1 MNHNS and CDR2 SASEGT. CDR3: CASSGINYEQYF. The CDR3 region has the DNA TGTGCCAGCAGTGGAATTAACTACGAGCAGTACTTC.

Notes on this clonotype: At one end, the junction sequence differs from germline, possibly due to a read error. This chain connects TRBV5-1 to TRBJ2-2; the D is unclear. Per the germline V gene, CDR1 is SGHRS and CDR2 is YFSETQ. This CDR3 spans 15 amino acids. The CDR3 nucleotides are TGCACCAGCAGCTTGGTTGGACCGAACACCGGGGAGCTGTTTTTT. It yields the protein CTSSLVGPNTGELFF.

This clonotype was counted a few times. This chain connects TRBV5-1 to TRBJ2-2; weak D call: TRBD2 (5 bases). Germline V gene sequence: CDR1 SGHRS, CDR2 YFSETQ. Deletions cut 1 base from V and 4 bases from J, with 14 bases between. CDR3 length: 16 amino acids. In DNA form, the CDR3 reads TGCGCCAGCAGCTTGAATCGGGGAGAGCTCACCGGGGAGCTGTTTTTT. This codes for CASSLNRGELTGELFF.

A word on this clonotype: A clone one base away is much larger, so this may be a read error. The rearrangement joins TRBV28 to TRBJ2-1; D remains ambiguous. CDR1 and CDR2 (germline): MDHEN, SYDVKM. The CDR3 contains 14 residues. Written as DNA, the CDR3 is TGTGCCAGCAGTTTTGGTGGCGTCTACAATGAGCATTTCTTC. It codes for CASSFGGVYNEHFF. The full variable domain, with the rest looked up from reference TRBV28 and TRBJ2-1, is DVKVTQSSRYLVKRTGEKVFLECVQDMDHENMFWYRQDPGLGLRLIYFSYDVKMKEKGDIPEGYSVSREKKERFSLILESASTNQTSMYLCASSFGGVYNEHFFGPGTRLTVL.

About this clonotype: At one end, the junction sequence differs from germline, possibly due to a read error. V is TRBV29-1 and J is TRBJ2-7; 7 nucleotides align to TRBD1. CDR3 length: 13 residues. From germline, CDR1 is SQVTM and CDR2 ANQGSEA. DNA for the CDR3: TGCAACGTTTTCTGGACAGGCGCCTACGAGCAGTACTTC. It specifies CNVFWTGAYEQYF.